This T cell receptor beta chain originates from a study of blood T cell repertoires in COVID-19. The germline gives CDR1 SEHNR, CDR2 FQNEAQ (reference sequence). The V gene lost 5 bases and the J gene lost 0 bases, with 10 bases spanning the gap. The CDR3 has 14 amino acids. Assay used: immunoSEQ multiplex PCR; TCRdb lists only in-frame clones, some missing. The sample consists of 150,000 or so clones, roughly 84% of them appearing once. This clone was recorded only once. The chain carries TRBV7-9 and TRBJ1-2, with a tentative D call TRBD1 (6 bases). This receptor was identified in a woman aged 45 to 65 who had been exposed to COVID-19. The specimen sequenced was PBMCs or T cells enriched from blood (not recorded which). The CDR3 reads CASSKDSPNYGYTF. The DNA for the CDR3 is TGTGCCAGCAGCAAGGACAGCCCTAACTATGGCTACACCTTC.